The 13 T cell receptor beta chains below all came from one sample that was sequenced in a study of blood T cell repertoires in COVID-19. Using immunoSEQ multiplex PCR, the repertoire was profiled, and TCRdb retains in-frame clones only, with some absent. The sample records nearly 200,000 clones, 82% being singletons. The specimen sequenced was peripheral blood. The receptors originated from a human donor with acute or convalescent COVID-19. The donor label of this sample is uncertain.

This clone was found once. This rearrangement joins TRBV19 to TRBJ1-2; 9 positions agree with TRBD1. CDR3 length: 16 residues. V lost 4 bases and J lost 0; bases outside the gene matches: 6. Germline V gene data show CDR1 as LNHDA and CDR2 as SQIVND (reference sequence). CDR3 sequence reads: CASSKSRTGANYGYTF. DNA for the CDR3: TGTGCCAGTAGTAAGTCGAGGACAGGGGCTAACTATGGCTACACCTTC. The full variable domain, rest sourced from reference TRBV19 and TRBJ1-2, is DGGITQSPKYLFRKEGQNVTLSCEQNLNHDAMYWYRQDPGQGLRLIYYSQIVNDFQKGDIAEGYSVSREKKESFPLTVTSAQKNPTAFYLCASSKSRTGANYGYTFGSGTRLTVV.

The V call is TRBV2, the J call TRBJ2-1; 8 bases line up with TRBD2. The V and J ends lost 6 bases and 2 bases, in that order; junction bases with no gene match: 6. The germline CDR1 and CDR2 sequences are SNHLY and FYNNEI. This CDR3 has 15 residues. The CDR3 sequence: CASRGAGVAYNEQFF. Here the CDR3 DNA reads TGTGCCAGCAGGGGAGCGGGAGTAGCCTACAATGAGCAGTTCTTC.

The rearrangement uses TRBV5-1 and TRBJ1-2, with 9 bases identical to TRBD1. Germline CDR1 is SGHRS and CDR2 is YFSETQ. The V gene end was trimmed by 4 bases and the J gene end by 4 bases; junction bases not matched to a gene: 5. The CDR3 is made up of 14 amino acids. The CDR3 bases are TGCGCCAGCAGCATACCGGGACAGGGCTATGGCTACACCTTC. Protein sequence: CASSIPGQGYGYTF.

This clone was found a few times. The V and J genes are TRBV24-1 and TRBJ1-5; a weak D match, TRBD1 (6 bases). Germline CDR1 reads KGHDR; CDR2 reads SFDVKD. The CDR3 contains 13 residues. With 5 bases removed from V and 4 bases from J, the gap between germline ends came to 8 bases. CDR3 sequence: CATSVGANQPQHF. The CDR3 nucleotides read TGTGCCACCAGTGTGGGGGCTAATCAGCCCCAGCATTTT.

This clone was seen just once. V is TRBV18 and J is TRBJ1-2, with D possibly TRBD1 on 6 matching bases. Trimming left V 2 bases short and J 7 bases short, with 17 bases between. This CDR3 spans 15 amino acids. Germline lookup yields CDR1 KGHSH and CDR2 LQKENI. The CDR3 DNA reads TGTGCCAGCTCACCAATGGGGGGGCTTTCACCTGGCTACACCTTC. This encodes CASSPMGGLSPGYTF.

This chain links TRBV19 with TRBJ2-2, with 12 bases lining up with TRBD2. This CDR3 spans 16 amino acids. The junction had 6 bases not matched to a gene; V was cut back by 5 bases and J by 5 bases. Per the germline V gene, CDR1 is LNHDA and CDR2 is SQIVND (reference sequence). The CDR3 nucleotides are TGTGCCAGTAGTGCGGCTAGCGGGAGGGGAACCGGGGAGCTGTTTTTT. This gives the protein CASSAASGRGTGELFF.

This chain connects TRBV6-5 to TRBJ1-2; D perhaps matches TRBD1 (5 bases). The CDR3 extends over 13 amino acids. V was shortened by 6 bases and J by 3 bases, with 11 bases between the two germline ends. Germline loops: CDR1 MNHEY, CDR2 SVGAGI. The CDR3 DNA is TGTGCCAGCAGACAACAGGAACACTATGGCTACACCTTC. This translates into CASRQQEHYGYTF.

A remark on this clone: Compared with germline, one end of the junction differs, possibly owing to a read error. The rearrangement joins TRBV28 to TRBJ2-5, with D maybe TRBD2 (7 bases). This CDR3 has 13 amino acids. CDR1 and CDR2 (germline): MDHEN, SYDVKM. The CDR3 coding sequence is TGTGCCAGCAGTGGGGGGGCAGGGGACGAAGGGGACTTC. Translated: CASSGGAGDEGDF.

The CDR3: CASSPVTGPRHQPQHF. As DNA, the CDR3 is TGTGCCAGCTCACCTGTAACAGGGCCGAGGCATCAGCCCCAGCATTTT. The rearrangement uses TRBV18 and TRBJ1-5; tentatively, D is TRBD1 (6 bases). V gave up 3 bases and J gave up 5 bases, with 17 bases separating them. The CDR3 is 16 residues long. CDR1 is KGHSH, CDR2 LQKENI, per germline.

This clone was observed once. The rearrangement joins TRBV28 to TRBJ1-5; D possibly corresponds to TRBD1 (5 bases). This CDR3 is built from 15 residues. V lost 6 bases and J lost 0, with 12 bases in between. CDR1 is MDHEN and CDR2 is SYDVKM in the germline V gene. CDR3 DNA sequence: TGTGCCAGCAGCCGGGGGACTTATAGCAATCAGCCCCAGCATTTT. It is translated as CASSRGTYSNQPQHF.

The chain links TRBV11-2 to TRBJ2-2; TRBD1 is a possible D gene (6 bases). Deletions cut 1 base from V and 7 bases from J, with 13 bases between. Germline V CDR1 and CDR2: SGHAT, FQNNGV. The CDR3 length is 15 residues. CDR3 sequence: CASSLVARGGGELFF. The CDR3 nucleotides read TGTGCCAGCAGCTTAGTGGCCAGAGGGGGCGGGGAGCTGTTTTTT.

The chain couples TRBV19 to TRBJ2-1; TRBD2 might be the D (6 bases). CDR1 is LNHDA, CDR2 SQIVND, per germline (reference sequence). V was cut by 7 bases and J by 6 bases, with 19 bases left in between. The length of the CDR3 is 15 residues. CDR3 in amino acids: CASTRSVGGFNEQFF. The CDR3 bases are TGTGCCAGTACCCGATCCGTCGGGGGATTCAATGAGCAGTTCTTC.

A few counts support this clone. The chain couples TRBV4-3 to TRBJ1-1; D gene ambiguous. The V gene's germline CDR1 is LGHNA and CDR2 YSLEER. Trimming shortened V by 0 bases and J by 5 bases, and 10 bases separated the two germline ends. This CDR3 comprises 14 residues. The CDR3 spells CASSQDGRGTEAFF. CDR3 nucleotide sequence: TGCGCCAGCAGCCAAGATGGCCGGGGAACTGAAGCTTTCTTT.